The 24 T cell receptor beta chains listed next were all sequenced from one sample in a study of monozygotic twins with cystic fibrosis. Only in-frame clones appear in the TCRdb table, and some are missing; sequencing was by immunoSEQ multiplex PCR. The top ten hold about 5% of the sample, which has around 8,800 clones, around 90% seen once. Material for sequencing was blood. Receptors were obtained from a boy aged 2 to 9 with cystic fibrosis.

In DNA form, the CDR3 reads TGTGCCAGCAGCTACGGACAGGGAAATCAGCCCCAGCATTTT. Protein sequence: CASSYGQGNQPQHF. The V gene is TRBV9, the J gene TRBJ1-5; 8 positions match TRBD1. Germline-derived CDR1 and CDR2 are SGDLS and YYNGEE. With V trimmed by 4 bases and J by 4 bases, 4 bases remained unmatched. CDR3 length: 14 residues.

This rearrangement joins TRBV5-1 to TRBJ2-7; no definite D call. Trimming removed 0 bases from V and 1 base from J, with 8 bases in between. This CDR3 region has 14 residues. Per germline, CDR1 SGHRS and CDR2 YFSETQ. The CDR3 DNA reads TGCGCCAGCAGCTTGGTGGGTTATTCCTACGAGCAGTACTTC. Translation gives CASSLVGYSYEQYF.

V usage is TRBV7-2 and J usage is TRBJ1-1; D is uncertain. The CDR3 extends over 12 amino acids. Trimming pared 5 bases from V and 6 bases from J, leaving 10 bases between. Germline loops: CDR1 SGHTA, CDR2 FQGNSA. CDR3 loop: CASSPPIPEAFF. The CDR3 coding sequence is TGTGCCAGCAGCCCTCCTATCCCTGAAGCTTTCTTT.

This rearrangement joins TRBV19 to TRBJ2-5; D might be TRBD1 (6 bases). CDR1 is LNHDA and CDR2 is SQIVND in the germline V gene (reference sequence). Trimming took off 3 bases at V and 5 bases at J, with 10 bases between the two ends. The CDR3 totals 13 residues. The chain's CDR3 is CASSIGQGETQYF. The CDR3 DNA sequence: TGTGCCAGTAGTATCGGCCAGGGGGAGACCCAGTACTTC.

The rearrangement joins TRBV5-4 to TRBJ2-1; no firm D call. Trimming removed 4 bases at V and 4 bases at J, with 15 bases between. This CDR3 is 15 amino acids long. Germline lookup yields CDR1 SGHNT and CDR2 YYREEE (reference sequence). CDR3 DNA sequence: TGTGCCAGCAGCCCCTTTTCCCCAACTTACAATGAGCAGTTCTTC. Translated: CASSPFSPTYNEQFF.

This clone has just a few counts. J is TRBJ2-7 and V is TRBV7-2, with 9 bases fitting TRBD1. CDR1 and CDR2 from the germline V gene are SGHTA and FQGNSA. The CDR3 totals 13 residues. V lost 5 bases and J lost 6; bases outside the gene matches: 5. The CDR3 sequence is CASSPNRGREQYV. The CDR3 nucleotides are TGTGCCAGCAGCCCCAACAGGGGGCGCGAGCAGTACGTC.

J is TRBJ2-3 and V is TRBV20-1; D unresolved. Germline CDR1 DFQATT, CDR2 SNEGSKA (reference sequence). The CDR3 is made up of 11 amino acids. V lost 3 bases and J 4 bases, leaving 5 bases between the germline ends. The CDR3 region is CSASRSDTQYF. In DNA form, the CDR3 reads TGCAGTGCTAGTAGATCAGATACGCAGTATTTT.

The V call is TRBV7-2, the J call TRBJ2-5; 10 nucleotides align to TRBD2. The CDR3 has 15 residues. V gave up 6 bases and J gave up 5 bases; unmatched junction bases: 9. CDR1 is SGHTA and CDR2 is FQGNSA in the germline V gene. The CDR3 DNA sequence: TGTGCCAGCAGTCAATCACTAGCGGGGCGGGAGACCCAGTACTTC. It translates to CASSQSLAGRETQYF.

The chain is built from TRBV25-1 and TRBJ2-3; D is undetermined. V was pared by 2 bases and J by 1 base, with 4 bases between. The V gene's germline CDR1 is MGHDK and CDR2 SYGVNS. The CDR3 spans 13 residues. For the CDR3, the DNA is TGTGCCAGCAGTGAAGGGGGCACAGATACGCAGTATTTT. This codes for CASSEGGTDTQYF.

As for this clone: A junction end diverges from the germline sequence, so it may reflect a read error. This chain joins TRBV5-1 and TRBJ1-1, with D unclear. CDR1 is SGHRS and CDR2 is YFSETQ in the germline V gene. The CDR3 spans 14 residues. CDR3 in amino acids: CASSFPGGNTETFF. Here the CDR3 DNA reads TGCGCCAGCAGCTTTCCGGGCGGGAACACTGAAACTTTCTTT.

The V gene is TRBV7-2, the J gene TRBJ1-6, with a possible D match to TRBD1 (5 bases). Germline-derived CDR1 and CDR2 are SGHTA and FQGNSA. V was shortened by 0 bases and J by 0 bases, with 18 bases between the two germline ends. The CDR3 consists of 20 residues. The CDR3 is CASSLARGKGKSSYNSPLHF. In DNA form, the CDR3 reads TGTGCCAGCAGCTTAGCTCGCGGGAAGGGGAAGTCCTCCTATAATTCACCCCTCCACTTT.

This clone was counted a single time. V is TRBV6-5 and J is TRBJ1-2, with no clear D. The germline V gene has CDR1 MNHEY and CDR2 SVGAGI. This CDR3 comprises 14 residues. V shed 5 bases and J shed 5 bases, with 15 bases lying between them. The DNA for the CDR3 is TGTGCCAGCAGTCGCCGCGAGAGGCGATATGGCTACACCTTC. Encoded protein: CASSRRERRYGYTF.

The chain has TRBV7-2 and TRBJ2-1; D possibly corresponds to TRBD2 (7 bases). This CDR3 comprises 17 residues. Trimming took off 5 bases at V and 1 base at J, with 18 bases between the two ends. Per germline, CDR1 SGHTA and CDR2 FQGNSA. CDR3 sequence reads: CASSPEGGARSYNEQFF. CDR3 bases: TGTGCCAGCAGCCCCGAGGGGGGGGCGAGGTCCTACAATGAGCAGTTCTTC. The full variable domain, its missing parts supplied by reference TRBV7-2 and TRBJ2-1, is GAGVSQSPSNKVTEKGKDVELRCDPISGHTALYWYRQSLGQGLEFLIYFQGNSAPDKSGLPSDRFSAERTGGSVSTLTIQRTQQEDSAVYLCASSPEGGARSYNEQFFGPGTRLTVL.

V gene TRBV18 combines with J gene TRBJ2-5, with D uncertain. Germline lookup yields CDR1 KGHSH and CDR2 LQKENI. The V and J ends lost 1 base and 0 bases respectively, with 3 bases between them. The CDR3 length is 13 residues. The CDR3 here is CASSPLYQETQYF. CDR3 DNA: TGTGCCAGCTCACCACTGTACCAAGAGACCCAGTACTTC.

This clone occurred a few times. This sequence joins TRBV20-1 and TRBJ2-2, with unresolved D. This CDR3 is built from 11 residues. The germline V and J ends were trimmed by 6 bases and 6 bases, with 8 bases remaining between them. Germline V CDR1 and CDR2: DFQATT, SNEGSKA (reference sequence). The CDR3 bases are TGCAGTGCCAAGCAATCCGGGGAGCTGTTTTTT. Translation: CSAKQSGELFF.

V usage is TRBV10-3 and J usage is TRBJ1-1; D possibly corresponds to TRBD1 (5 bases). V lost 6 bases and J 4 bases, leaving 12 bases between the germline ends. The CDR3 runs to 13 residues. Germline CDR1 reads ENHRY; CDR2 reads SYGVKD. CDR3 nucleotides: TGTGCCATCAGAGGGCCCGGGGGCACTGAAGCTTTCTTT. This sequence encodes CAIRGPGGTEAFF.

There are a few counts of this clone. CDR3 bases: TGTGCCAGCAGCGTTTTTTATACAGGGGGAAACACCGGGGAGCTGTTTTTT. It encodes CASSVFYTGGNTGELFF. This rearrangement joins TRBV7-6 to TRBJ2-2, with 8 bases aligning to TRBD1. Germline CDR1 and CDR2: SGHVS and FNYEAQ. There are 17 residues in the CDR3. With 5 bases clipped from V and 2 bases from J, the junction kept 10 bases outside the gene matches. Variable domain in full (rest from reference TRBV7-6 and TRBJ2-2): GAGVSQSPRYKVTKRGQDVALRCDPISGHVSLYWYRQALGQGPEFLTYFNYEAQQDKSGLPNDRFSAERPEGSISTLTIQRTEQRDSAMYRCASSVFYTGGNTGELFFGEGSRLTVL.

V is TRBV5-6 and J is TRBJ2-1; D is undetermined. Trimming cost V 0 bases and J 12 bases, with 22 bases left between them. Germline CDR1 SGHDT, CDR2 YYEEEE. CDR3 length: 16 residues. The CDR3 here is CASSLVRQNSMRWQFF. The CDR3 region has the DNA TGTGCCAGCAGCTTGGTCAGGCAGAATTCAATGAGGTGGCAGTTCTTC.

The V and J genes are TRBV21-1 and TRBJ2-3; TRBD2 was called by the table and not checked on the DNA. TRBV21-1 has pseudogene status. The CDR3 loop spans 16 amino acids. The CDR3 nucleotides are TGTGCCAGCAGCAAAGGGTTAGCACCTTGCACAGATACGCAGTATTTT. Amino acids: CASSKGLAPCTDTQYF.

V and J are TRBV6-5 and TRBJ2-5; perhaps TRBD1 as D (5 bases). V was cut by 2 bases and J by 1 base, with 8 bases left in between. This CDR3 spans 14 amino acids. Germline-derived CDR1 and CDR2 are MNHEY and SVGAGI. The CDR3 here is CASSYGAFQETQYF. The CDR3 DNA follows: TGTGCCAGCAGTTACGGGGCCTTCCAAGAGACCCAGTACTTC.

This chain links TRBV18 with TRBJ2-4; the match to TRBD2 covers 10 bases. V trimming: 8 bases; J trimming: 9 bases; junction bases outside the gene matches: 13. The CDR3 has 15 residues. Germline loops: CDR1 KGHSH, CDR2 LQKENI. The CDR3 DNA reads TGTGCCAGCACCTCGGAAGCGGGGGGGCGAGTCATTCAGTACTTC. This gives the protein CASTSEAGGRVIQYF. Looking up the rest from reference TRBV18 and TRBJ2-4 gives the full variable domain: NAGVMQNPRHLVRRRGQEARLRCSPMKGHSHVYWYRQLPEEGLKFMVYLQKENIIDESGMPKERFSAEFPKEGPSILRIQQVVRGDSAAYFCASTSEAGGRVIQYFGAGTRLSVL.

The V gene is TRBV30, the J gene TRBJ1-2, with 7 positions matching TRBD1. J was trimmed by 8 bases and V by 1 base; bases with no gene match: 13. The V gene's germline CDR1 is GTSNPN and CDR2 SVGIG (reference sequence). The CDR3 is 15 residues long. As DNA, the CDR3 is TGTGCCTGGAGTGCGACATCCACGACAGGGTTCGGCTACACCTTC. Translating it yields CAWSATSTTGFGYTF.

The chain has TRBV15 and TRBJ2-3; 10 nucleotides match TRBD1. CDR1 and CDR2 from the germline V gene are LNHNV and YYDKDF (reference sequence). The CDR3 totals 17 residues. V shed 8 bases, J shed 3 bases, and the junction held 14 bases outside the gene matches. This CDR3 reads CATHFTGRQGATDTQYF. The CDR3 DNA is TGTGCCACCCATTTTACCGGGCGACAGGGGGCTACAGATACGCAGTATTTT.

The rearrangement uses TRBV5-8 and TRBJ2-3; the match to TRBD1 covers 11 bases. The CDR3 spans 15 residues. Germline-derived CDR1 and CDR2 are SGHTS and YDEGEE. Germline trimming cut 0 bases from V and 3 bases from J; bases unmatched to any gene: 0. This CDR3 is CASSLGDRGTDTQYF. CDR3 in DNA: TGTGCCAGCAGCTTGGGGGACAGGGGGACAGATACGCAGTATTTT.